The 20 T cell receptor beta chains presented below share a single source sample, sequenced in a study of cytomegalovirus exposure and HLA in healthy donors. The primer mix had 60 Vbeta and 13 Jbeta primers. TCRdb's copy holds only in-frame clones and misses some; the assay was immunoSEQ multiplex PCR. The sample consists of approximately 98,000 clones, around two thirds of them appearing once. Sequencing input: PBMCs. The receptors were sampled from a male donor in good health and CMV-seronegative.

The genes are TRBV10-3 and TRBJ2-7; 8 bases align to TRBD1. CDR1 ENHRY and CDR2 SYGVKD come from the germline V gene. The CDR3 sequence is 15 residues long. J gave up 3 bases and V 0 bases, and 4 bases lay outside the gene matches. The CDR3: CAISESGQVSYEQYF. The CDR3 bases are TGTGCCATCAGTGAGTCGGGACAGGTAAGCTACGAGCAGTACTTC.

This clone showed up just a few times. The chain employs TRBV27 and TRBJ2-1; TRBD2 might be the D (5 bases). Trimming took off 3 bases at V and 3 bases at J, with 15 bases between the two ends. Germline CDR1 MNHEY, CDR2 SMNVEV (reference sequence). The CDR3 runs to 16 residues. The CDR3 reads CASSFSVGVGYNEQFF. For the CDR3, the DNA is TGTGCCAGCAGTTTCTCGGTGGGAGTAGGCTACAATGAGCAGTTCTTC.

The rearrangement uses TRBV5-4 and TRBJ1-2; D is undetermined. Germline CDR1 and CDR2: SGHNT and YYREEE (reference sequence). V was pared by 0 bases and J by 5 bases, with 8 bases between. The CDR3 totals 13 residues. CDR3: CASSLELLYGYTF. The CDR3 coding sequence is TGTGCCAGCAGCTTGGAACTGTTGTATGGCTACACCTTC.

Many counts were recorded for this clone. The V and J genes are TRBV2 and TRBJ2-1; possibly TRBD2 for D (5 bases). CDR1 and CDR2 (germline): SNHLY, FYNNEI. The CDR3 sequence is 10 residues long. V was clipped by 5 bases and J by 12 bases, with 8 bases between them. The CDR3 coding sequence is TGTGCCAGCAGTACACTAGTGCAGTTCTTC. Protein sequence: CASSTLVQFF.

The chain links TRBV29-1 to TRBJ2-1; TRBD2 matches 12 bases. V gave up 3 bases and J gave up 10 bases; unmatched junction bases: 4. CDR1 is SQVTM, CDR2 ANQGSEA, per germline. CDR3 size: 13 residues. CDR3 DNA: TGCAGCGTTGATACTAGCGGGAGGAACGAGCAGTTCTTC. Protein product: CSVDTSGRNEQFF.

The chain recombines TRBV28 with TRBJ2-7; weak D call: TRBD1 (6 bases). Germline V gene sequence: CDR1 MDHEN, CDR2 SYDVKM. V was clipped by 5 bases and J by 2 bases, with 10 bases between them. The length of the CDR3 is 13 residues. The CDR3 region is CASSPTGTYEQYF. CDR3 coding DNA: TGTGCCAGCAGTCCCACAGGGACCTACGAGCAGTACTTC.

This sequence joins TRBV28 and TRBJ2-3; TRBD1 aligns across 9 bases. V lost 3 bases to trimming and J lost 5 bases; unmatched junction nucleotides: 6. CDR1 is MDHEN, CDR2 SYDVKM, per germline. The CDR3 contains 15 residues. The CDR3 loop is CASSFIQGAQDTQYF. CDR3 sequence (DNA): TGTGCCAGCAGTTTCATACAGGGGGCTCAAGATACGCAGTATTTT.

The CDR3 sequence: CASSLIRAGELFF. Here the CDR3 DNA reads TGTGCCAGCAGCCTAATACGTGCGGGGGAGCTGTTTTTT. The chain employs TRBV11-1 and TRBJ2-2; D uncertain. The CDR3 runs to 13 residues. The germline V and J ends were trimmed by 5 bases and 8 bases, with 12 bases remaining between them. The V gene's germline CDR1 is SGHAT and CDR2 FQDESV (reference sequence).

The chain links TRBV19 to TRBJ2-2; 12 bases fit TRBD2. CDR3 length equals 18 residues. Per the germline V gene, CDR1 is LNHDA and CDR2 is SQIVND (reference sequence). Trimming took 5 bases from V and 4 from J; bases not matched to a gene: 11. The CDR3 here is CASSLDRLAGVGTGELFF. Here the CDR3 DNA reads TGTGCCAGTAGTCTGGACCGACTAGCGGGAGTTGGCACCGGGGAGCTGTTTTTT.

The rearrangement uses TRBV12-2 and TRBJ2-7; the DNA was not compared with TRBD1, the D call given in the table. TRBV12-2 is tagged as a pseudogene. The CDR3 has 16 amino acids. CDR3 in amino acids: CASRLEEGRGPYEQYF. Here the CDR3 DNA reads TGTGCAAGTCGCTTAGAGGAGGGCAGGGGGCCTTACGAGCAGTACTTC.

The chain recombines TRBV29-1 with TRBJ1-5; D gene unclear. The CDR3 contains 12 residues. V lost 6 bases and J lost 5, with 11 bases in between. Germline V CDR1 and CDR2: SQVTM, ANQGSEA. In DNA form, the CDR3 reads TGCAGCGTGAAGGACGGGGATCAGCCCCAGCATTTT. Translating gives CSVKDGDQPQHF.

The V gene is TRBV11-2, the J gene TRBJ2-5; possibly TRBD2 for D (7 bases). CDR3 length: 15 residues. CDR1 is SGHAT and CDR2 is FQNNGV in the germline V gene. V was pared by 1 base and J by 1 base, with 10 bases between. The CDR3 DNA reads TGTGCCAGCAGCTTAGGCGGGGGCCCCCAAGAGACCCAGTACTTC. This sequence encodes CASSLGGGPQETQYF.

This chain connects TRBV20-1 to TRBJ2-7; no firm D call. Germline V gives CDR1 DFQATT, CDR2 SNEGSKA (reference sequence). The CDR3 has 11 residues. The CDR3 loop reads CRANSGYEQYF. The CDR3 DNA follows: TGCAGGGCGAATTCAGGCTACGAGCAGTACTTC.

This chain joins TRBV28 and TRBJ1-5; D is undetermined. Trimming shortened V by 2 bases and J by 3 bases, and 11 bases separated the two germline ends. The CDR3 is 15 residues long. Germline-derived CDR1 and CDR2 are MDHEN and SYDVKM. The chain's CDR3 is CASSLRGSSNQPQHF. As DNA, the CDR3 is TGTGCCAGCAGTTTACGTGGGAGTTCCAATCAGCCCCAGCATTTT.

This clone was observed a handful of times. This chain connects TRBV11-2 to TRBJ2-1; D is unclear. CDR1 SGHAT and CDR2 FQNNGV come from the germline V gene. The V end was cut by 4 bases, the J end by 6 bases, with 10 bases between. This CDR3 spans 13 amino acids. CDR3 DNA: TGTGCCAGCAGCTCACTTATTGTCAATGAGCAGTTCTTC. Translation: CASSSLIVNEQFF.

This clone was counted a single time. This rearrangement joins TRBV11-2 to TRBJ2-2; perhaps TRBD2 as D (6 bases). The V end lost 3 bases, the J end lost 0 bases, and 14 bases lay between the germline ends. The CDR3 spans 17 residues. The germline V gene has CDR1 SGHAT and CDR2 FQNNGV. CDR3 in amino acids: CASSFTFGGTNTGELFF. CDR3 DNA: TGTGCCAGCAGCTTCACCTTTGGGGGGACGAACACCGGGGAGCTGTTTTTT.

This clone showed up just a few times. The rearrangement joins TRBV6-5 to TRBJ1-2, with D unclear. The V gene's germline CDR1 is MNHEY and CDR2 SVGAGI. The CDR3 contains 15 residues. The germline V and J ends were trimmed by 2 bases and 0 bases, with 10 bases remaining between them. CDR3 DNA: TGTGCCAGCAGTTACGGGCTGACGTCTAACTATGGCTACACCTTC. Translated: CASSYGLTSNYGYTF.

The genes are TRBV27 and TRBJ2-7, with D uncertain. The ends were cut back, 3 bases at V and 1 base at J, with 13 bases in the middle. The CDR3 length is 15 residues. Germline CDR1 MNHEY, CDR2 SMNVEV (reference sequence). The CDR3 sequence is CASSFGTRLSYEQYF. The CDR3 coding sequence is TGTGCCAGCAGTTTCGGTACCAGACTGTCCTACGAGCAGTACTTC.

Turning to this clone: Other DNA sequences in the same sample also yield this CDR3. V usage is TRBV7-2 and J usage is TRBJ2-6, with 10 positions matching TRBD2. The CDR3 sequence is 18 residues long. Germline lookup yields CDR1 SGHTA and CDR2 FQGNSA. Trimming cost V 1 base and J 4 bases; bases outside gene matches: 7. The CDR3 is CASSLGLAGVAGANVLTF. The DNA of the CDR3 is TGTGCCAGCAGCTTAGGCCTAGCGGGAGTAGCGGGGGCCAACGTCCTGACTTTC.

This clone was seen a few times. The CDR3 sequence: CASSLSTGKGGNQPQHF. Here the CDR3 DNA reads TGTGCCAGCAGTTTATCAACCGGGAAAGGAGGTAATCAGCCCCAGCATTTT. The chain employs TRBV28 and TRBJ1-5; D unclear. The CDR3 loop spans 17 amino acids. V lost 1 base and J 4 bases, leaving 17 bases between the germline ends. Germline values: CDR1 MDHEN, CDR2 SYDVKM.